The 9 T cell receptor beta chains below all came from one sample that was sequenced in a study of blood T cell repertoires in COVID-19 (TCRdb year 2020). The library was prepared using the immunoSEQ multiplex PCR assay. This is the immuneACCESS table as TCRdb keeps it, with only in-frame sequences that have V and J called. A part of the clones is gone; compared with another copy, unresolved V genes explain less than half, and the rest is unexplained. A total of roughly 220,000 clones appear in this sample, nearly 90% of them only once. In total, the top ten clones hold more than 12% of the sample. The sequenced sample consisted of PBMCs or T cells enriched from blood (not recorded which). These receptors were taken from a man aged 25-40 years who had been exposed to COVID-19.

This chain joins TRBV3-1 (or the pseudogene TRBV3-2) and TRBJ2-1; 9 bases fit TRBD1. CDR1 and CDR2 (germline): LGHDT, YNNKEL (reference sequence). The V gene end was trimmed by 5 bases and the J gene end by 4 bases; junction bases not matched to a gene: 9. The CDR3 extends over 16 amino acids. Here the CDR3 reads CASSDIRGQGYNEQFF. DNA for the CDR3: TGTGCCAGCAGCGACATTCGGGGACAGGGTTACAATGAGCAGTTCTTC.

This chain links TRBV7-2 with TRBJ2-2; D is ambiguous. The germline gives CDR1 SGHTA, CDR2 FQGNSA. This CDR3 contains 16 residues. V was cut by 2 bases and J by 0 bases, with 10 bases left in between. The CDR3 protein is CASSLSRIANTGELFF. CDR3 bases: TGTGCCAGCAGCTTATCGAGAATAGCGAACACCGGGGAGCTGTTTTTT.

J is TRBJ2-6 and V is TRBV5-8, with a weak D call TRBD2 (5 bases). V was trimmed by 0 bases and J by 4 bases, leaving 11 bases between them. Germline CDR1 and CDR2: SGHTS and YDEGEE. This CDR3 is built from 16 residues. The DNA of the CDR3 is TGTGCCAGCAGCTTGGACATCGGGGTCGGGGCCAACGTCCTGACTTTC. Amino acid sequence: CASSLDIGVGANVLTF.

The V call is TRBV4-2, the J call TRBJ1-1; the D gene is possibly TRBD1 (5 bases). The germline CDR1 and CDR2 sequences are LGHNA and YNFKEQ. V lost 5 bases to trimming and J lost 10 bases, with 11 bases between them. The CDR3 runs 11 residues. The DNA for the CDR3 is TGTGCCAGCAGCGCGGGGGTGGGAGCTTTCTTT. Translating gives CASSAGVGAFF.

The chain links TRBV13 to TRBJ2-2; no reliable D call. The CDR3 is made up of 14 amino acids. With 0 bases removed from V and 2 bases from J, the gap between germline ends came to 4 bases. Germline CDR1 and CDR2: PRHDT and FYEKMQ (reference sequence). In DNA, the CDR3 is TGTGCCAGCAGCTTAGGGGCCAACACCGGGGAGCTGTTTTTT. Protein: CASSLGANTGELFF.

The rearrangement uses TRBV5-4 and TRBJ2-3, with 9 bases identical to TRBD2. CDR3 length: 17 amino acids. V dropped 4 bases and J dropped 4; count of bases not matched to a gene: 13. CDR1 is SGHNT and CDR2 is YYREEE in the germline V gene (reference sequence). The CDR3 sequence: CASSPISGGAGADTQYF. In nucleotides, the CDR3 is TGTGCCAGCAGCCCGATTAGCGGGGGCGCCGGGGCAGATACGCAGTATTTT.

This chain links TRBV18 with TRBJ1-6; 9 positions match TRBD1. The CDR3 runs 14 residues. Germline-derived CDR1 and CDR2 are KGHSH and LQKENI. V lost 2 bases to trimming and J lost 8 bases; unmatched junction nucleotides: 1. This chain's CDR3 is CASSPRDRDSPLHF. CDR3 DNA: TGTGCCAGCTCACCAAGGGACAGGGATTCACCCCTCCACTTT.

V and J are TRBV4-2 and TRBJ2-2, with TRBD1 as a possible D gene (5 bases). CDR3 length: 18 amino acids. Between the trimmed V and J ends, which lost 0 bases and 3 bases, there was a span of 17 bases. Germline CDR1 LGHNA, CDR2 YNFKEQ. This CDR3 reads CASSQDPRVGKHTGELFF. In DNA form, the CDR3 reads TGTGCCAGCAGCCAAGACCCCAGGGTAGGGAAACACACCGGGGAGCTGTTTTTT.

V usage is TRBV3-1 (or the pseudogene TRBV3-2) and J usage is TRBJ1-6; weak D call: TRBD1 (5 bases). This CDR3 spans 13 amino acids. Germline V gives CDR1 LGHDT, CDR2 YNNKEL (reference sequence). Trimming cost V 5 bases and J 10 bases, with 12 bases left between them. Here the CDR3 reads CASSLKRDSPLHF. In DNA form, the CDR3 reads TGTGCCAGCAGCTTGAAGCGGGACTCACCCCTCCACTTT.